This is a list of T cell receptor beta chains from one sample in a study of Graves' ophthalmopathy and Graves' hyperthyroidism. One entry per CDR3 protein, called by TCRdb with MiXCR from the multiplex PCR reads. The table has 400,000 to 450,000 distinct CDR3 sequences, around 21% seen once; the top ten hold approximately 3.2%. The sample consisted of peripheral blood. These receptors were collected from a woman aged 18-30 years with stable Graves' hyperthyroidism. Both conserved end residues are part of each CDR3. The order of the fields is clone size, V gene, D gene, J gene, CDR3 protein, CDR3 DNA. The D gene is left open where the match is weak. Size values are once, few and many counts, or a class for expanded clones, and some rows have none.

>many|TRBV18|-|TRBJ2-7
CASSPPGDEQYF
TGTGCCAGCAGTCCCCCGGGGGACGAGCAGTACTTC
>many|TRBV11-3|TRBD1|TRBJ2-5
CASSPGQVQETQYF
TGTGCCAGCAGCCCAGGACAGGTCCAAGAGACCCAGTACTTC
>many|TRBV12-3/TRBV12-4|TRBD1|TRBJ1-2
CASSFSTGDWGYTF
TGTGCCAGCAGTTTTTCGACAGGGGATTGGGGCTACACCTTC
>-|TRBV11-1|TRBD1|TRBJ2-7
CASSKGQGSHEQYF
TGTGCCAGCAGCAAGGGACAGGGCTCCCACGAGCAGTACTTC
>-|TRBV28|TRBD1|TRBJ2-6
CASTVDRWGTGANVLTF
TGTGCCAGCACCGTGGACAGGTGGGGTACTGGGGCCAACGTCCTGACTTTC
>-|TRBV2|TRBD2|TRBJ2-7
CASGTSGGRTYEQYF
TGTGCCAGCGGGACTAGCGGGGGAAGAACCTACGAGCAGTACTTC
>-|TRBV27|-|TRBJ2-7
CASSLSGQLGMEF
TGTGCCAGCAGTTTAAGCGGACAGCTCGGCATGGAATTC
>many|TRBV29-1|-|TRBJ1-5
CSVEEGGRGQAQHF
TGCAGCGTTGAAGAGGGGGGACGGGGGCAGGCCCAGCATTTT
>few|TRBV5-1|TRBD1|TRBJ1-5
CASSLQGPTTPQHF
TGCGCCAGCAGCTTACAGGGGCCTACGACTCCCCAGCATTTT
>many|TRBV28|-|TRBJ1-5
CASRPLRQMNQPQHF
TGTGCCAGCAGACCGCTCCGACAGATGAATCAGCCCCAGCATTTT
>many|TRBV20-1|-|TRBJ2-1
CSAADYSYNEQFF
TGCAGTGCTGCGGACTATTCCTACAATGAGCAGTTCTTC
>many|TRBV5-1|-|TRBJ2-5
CASRAVGTETQYF
TGCGCCAGCCGAGCTGTTGGGACGGAGACCCAGTACTTC
>many|TRBV4-1|TRBD1|TRBJ1-1
CASSQPDRMSTEAFF
TGCGCCAGCAGCCAACCGGACAGGATGAGCACTGAAGCTTTCTTT
>many|TRBV9|-|TRBJ1-3
CASSGDIFSGNTIYF
TGTGCCAGCAGCGGGGACATTTTCTCTGGAAACACCATATATTTT
>many|TRBV7-2|-|TRBJ1-3
CASSPGGSGNTIYF
TGTGCCAGCAGCCCGGGGGGCTCTGGAAACACCATATATTTT
>many|TRBV12-3/TRBV12-4|TRBD1|TRBJ2-7
CASSRQGTVYEQYF
TGTGCCAGCAGTCGACAGGGGACAGTGTACGAGCAGTACTTC
>few|TRBV18|TRBD2|TRBJ2-7
CASSQTGTSPYEQYF
TGTGCCAGCTCGCAAACCGGGACTAGTCCTTACGAGCAGTACTTC
>few|TRBV20-1|-|TRBJ2-7
CSASGPPGRIGYEQYF
TGCAGTGCATCGGGCCCCCCAGGTAGAATTGGCTACGAGCAGTACTTC
>-|TRBV4-3|TRBD2|TRBJ2-6
CASSQRAGSGANVLTF
TGCGCCAGCAGCCAAAGAGCGGGGTCTGGGGCCAACGTCCTGACTTTC
>many|TRBV27|-|TRBJ2-5
CASRGVGETQYF
TGTGCCAGCAGAGGGGTGGGGGAGACCCAGTACTTC
>-|TRBV20-1|-|TRBJ1-6
CSVAARIHNSPLHF
TGCAGTGTGGCAGCGCGTATCCATAATTCACCCCTCCACTTT
>many|TRBV4-1|-|TRBJ1-2
CASSQDRRTYGYTF
TGCGCCAGCAGCCAAGACCGGAGGACCTATGGCTACACCTTC
>many|TRBV9|-|TRBJ1-6
CASSVGQGTATSPLHF
TGTGCCAGCAGCGTTGGCCAGGGAACGGCTACCTCACCCCTCCACTTT
>many|TRBV28|TRBD1|TRBJ2-4
CASSFGTGPNWGNIKYF
TGTGCCAGCAGTTTTGGGACAGGGCCTAATTGGGGAAACATTAAGTACTTC
>-|TRBV28|-|TRBJ1-5
CASSSGGRGNQPQHF
TGTGCCAGCAGTTCGGGAGGGAGGGGCAATCAGCCCCAGCATTTT
>many|TRBV30|-|TRBJ1-3
CAWSVRGNTIYF
TGTGCCTGGAGTGTACGGGGAAACACCATATATTTT
>many|TRBV20-1|TRBD1|TRBJ1-1
CSARVTGGTEAFF
TGCAGTGCTAGAGTTACAGGGGGCACTGAAGCTTTCTTT
>-|TRBV28|TRBD1|TRBJ2-5
CASPKPQGETQYF
TGTGCCAGCCCTAAACCACAGGGGGAGACCCAGTACTTC
>-|TRBV27|TRBD1|TRBJ2-2
CASTALGTGNTGELFF
TGTGCCAGCACCGCACTCGGGACAGGGAACACCGGGGAGCTGTTTTTT
>many|TRBV7-3|-|TRBJ1-6
CASSRGGVTPLHF
TGTGCCAGCAGCCGCGGGGGAGTTACACCCCTCCACTTT
>-|TRBV20-1|TRBD1|TRBJ2-2
CSASGTGQWELFF
TGCAGTGCTAGCGGGACAGGCCAATGGGAGCTGTTTTTT
>many|TRBV6-1|-|TRBJ2-3
CASSAGTNSALGTDTQYF
TGTGCCAGCAGTGCCGGGACGAATTCAGCCCTTGGCACAGATACGCAGTATTTT
>many|TRBV30|-|TRBJ1-1
CAWSVRGVGAFF
TGTGCCTGGAGTGTACGTGGGGTTGGGGCTTTCTTT
>many|TRBV6-2/TRBV6-3|TRBD2|TRBJ2-7
CASNLIAGAYEQYF
TGTGCCAGCAACTTAATCGCGGGAGCCTACGAGCAGTACTTC
>many|TRBV5-1|-|TRBJ2-2
CASSWEYRDTGELFF
TGCGCCAGCAGCTGGGAGTACCGGGACACCGGGGAGCTGTTTTTT
>many|TRBV10-3|TRBD1|TRBJ2-5
CAISEQGGGETQYF
TGTGCCATCAGTGAGCAAGGGGGCGGAGAGACCCAGTACTTC